This T cell receptor (beta chain) was sequenced in a study of shared clonotypes between healthy human individuals. The junction had 8 bases not matched to a gene; V was cut back by 3 bases and J by 5 bases. Germline CDR1 MDHEN, CDR2 SYDVKM. The CDR3 totals 16 residues. About 200 ng DNA, 25,000 to 30,000 T cell genomes, went into each sorted-subset replicate PCR. The protocol was immunoSEQ multiplex PCR, while the TCRdb copy is restricted to in-frame clones and leaves out a portion. The table shows about 2.3 million clones, with around 93% occurring only once. This receptor was obtained from a man aged 18 to 29 in good health. Some clones in this sample may be carry-over from other donors' samples. What was sequenced was naive CD4+ T cells from PBMCs. Subset defined: CD45RA+ positively selected. V gene TRBV28 combines with J gene TRBJ2-1; 9 bases are shared with TRBD2. DNA of the CDR3: TGTGCCAGCAGTTTTTGGGCTAGCGGGACCAACAATGAGCAGTTCTTC. Amino acids: CASSFWASGTNNEQFF.